The T cell receptor (beta chain) described here comes from a study of quantifying T cell responses using KT2 cells. At the level of the study: Reverse transcription used primers in the TCR alpha and beta constant regions. Estimated efficiency of the T4 ligation step was above 8.5% under optimum conditions.

A single-stranded UMI oligo with SP2 sequence was ligated to cDNA 3' ends. First-round PCR used about 4 cycles and beta primers RC1.1 and RC1.2 covering TRBC1 and TRBC2. Using its own MiXCR run on the UMI-ligation and nested PCR reads, TCRdb lists one record per CDR3 protein. The repertoire consists of about 33,000 distinct CDR3 sequences, with about a tenth occurring once and the leading ten covering 8.5% to 10%. Different KT2-to-PBMC ratios were created with a constant PBMC count. The CDR3 spans 13 residues. V dropped 4 bases and J dropped 0 bases, with 6 bases sitting between them. Germline lookup yields CDR1 SNHLY and CDR2 FYNNEI.

The chain joins TRBV2 to TRBJ1-1, with D unresolved. This sequence originates from a human donor. Input material: PBMCs spiked with cells of the T cell clone KT2. CDR3 sequence (DNA): TGTGCCAGCAGTGTAGTTATGAACACTGAAGCTTTCTTT. Protein product: CASSVVMNTEAFF.